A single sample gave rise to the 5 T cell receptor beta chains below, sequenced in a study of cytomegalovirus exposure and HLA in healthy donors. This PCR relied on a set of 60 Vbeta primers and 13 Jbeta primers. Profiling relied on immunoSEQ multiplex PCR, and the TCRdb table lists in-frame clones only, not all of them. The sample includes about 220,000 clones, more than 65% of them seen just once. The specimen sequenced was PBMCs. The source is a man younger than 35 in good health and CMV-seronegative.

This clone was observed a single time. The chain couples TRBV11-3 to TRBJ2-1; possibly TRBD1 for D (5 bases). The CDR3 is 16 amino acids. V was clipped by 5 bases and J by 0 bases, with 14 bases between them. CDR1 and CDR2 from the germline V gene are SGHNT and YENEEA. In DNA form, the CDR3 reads TGTGCCAGCAGCCCCGAAGGCCAGGGCTCCTACAATGAGCAGTTCTTC. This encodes CASSPEGQGSYNEQFF. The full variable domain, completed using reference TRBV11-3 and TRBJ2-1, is EAGVVQSPRYKIIEKKQPVAFWCNPISGHNTLYWYLQNLGQGPELLIRYENEEAVDDSQLPKDRFSAERLKGVDSTLKIQPAELGDSAVYLCASSPEGQGSYNEQFFGPGTRLTVL.

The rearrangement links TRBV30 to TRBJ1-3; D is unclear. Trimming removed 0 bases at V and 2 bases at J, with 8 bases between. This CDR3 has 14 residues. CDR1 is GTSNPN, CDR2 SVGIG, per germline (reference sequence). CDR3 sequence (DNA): TGTGCCTGGAGTGTCGGGTCCGCTGGAAACACCATATATTTT. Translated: CAWSVGSAGNTIYF.

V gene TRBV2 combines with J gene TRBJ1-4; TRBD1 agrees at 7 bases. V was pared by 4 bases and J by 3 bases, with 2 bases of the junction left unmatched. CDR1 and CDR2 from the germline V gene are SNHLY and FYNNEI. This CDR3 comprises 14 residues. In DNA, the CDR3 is TGTGCCAGCAGTGGGGACAGAGCTAATGAAAAACTGTTTTTT. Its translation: CASSGDRANEKLFF.

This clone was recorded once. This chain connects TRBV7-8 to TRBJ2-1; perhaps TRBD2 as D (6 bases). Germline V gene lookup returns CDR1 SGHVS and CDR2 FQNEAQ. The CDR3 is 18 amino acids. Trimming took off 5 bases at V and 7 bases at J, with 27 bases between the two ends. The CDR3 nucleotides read TGTGCCAGCAGCCCGACCGCCAACACGGGGACTCGTAGGAATGAGCAGTTCTTC. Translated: CASSPTANTGTRRNEQFF.

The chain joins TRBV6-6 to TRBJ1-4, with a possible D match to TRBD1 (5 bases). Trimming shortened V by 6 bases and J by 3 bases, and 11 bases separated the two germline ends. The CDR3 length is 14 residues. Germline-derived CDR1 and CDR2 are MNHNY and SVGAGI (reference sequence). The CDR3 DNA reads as TGTGCCAGCAGCCACGGGGGGGCTAATGAAAAACTGTTTTTT. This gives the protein CASSHGGANEKLFF.